The rows below give T cell receptor beta chains drawn from one sample of a study of blood T cell repertoires in COVID-19. The repertoire was sequenced with immunoSEQ multiplex PCR; TCRdb's copy has only in-frame clones and lacks some. Among under 250,000 clones listed, around 84% were seen once. The specimen was peripheral blood. Every receptor here comes from a woman in her sixties who had recovered from COVID-19. Both conserved end residues are trimmed from each CDR3. A D gene is named only where the DNA matches it firmly. Clone size, where shown, is once, few, many, or a class for clones that have expanded.

d_call j_call clone_size v_call cdr3_aa
TRBD1 TRBJ1-5 . TRBV27 ASSRDRTFNQPQH
TRBD2 TRBJ2-1 . TRBV30 AWRIGLAGYNEQF
. TRBJ2-1 . TRBV19 ASSIAPSGTPSYNEQF
TRBD1 TRBJ1-1 . TRBV30 ASQGGQGHTEAF
TRBD1 TRBJ2-3 . TRBV5-5 ASSGGKLQGVDSQY
TRBD2 TRBJ2-7 . TRBV9 ASSPGGAYEQY
TRBD1 TRBJ2-7 . TRBV19 ASSIRGPNEQY
TRBD2 TRBJ2-3 once TRBV2 ASAGTSGDTQY
. TRBJ2-7 once TRBV12-3/TRBV12-4 ASSFFPHEQY
. TRBJ2-1 . TRBV7-9 ASSFNNEQF
TRBD1 TRBJ1-5 . TRBV30 AWSVFGTGNQPQH
TRBD1 TRBJ1-1 . TRBV5-1 ASSSGQGDTEAF
TRBD2 TRBJ2-1 . TRBV12-5 ASGLVRGGSFSEQF
. TRBJ1-4 . TRBV7-8 ASSRNFGGNLNEKLF
TRBD2 TRBJ2-7 . TRBV20-1 SASATGTSSYEQY
TRBD2 TRBJ2-1 . TRBV9 ASSPGTSGGAYEQF
TRBD2 TRBJ2-5 few TRBV27 ASSARRGTGETQY
. TRBJ2-3 . TRBV7-2 ASSLLVTSTDTQY
. TRBJ1-2 . TRBV18 ASSPNPDTYGYT
. TRBJ1-1 . TRBV3-1/TRBV3-2 ASSRKAGNTEAF
TRBD2 TRBJ2-5 once TRBV7-2 ASSPGGAGGPGIETQY
. TRBJ1-1 few TRBV4-1 ASSHPYRRMNTEAF
. TRBJ1-3 . TRBV6-1 ASSEFGGYGNTIY
. TRBJ1-3 . TRBV28 ASKVGAQRGNTIY
TRBD1 TRBJ1-3 . TRBV29-1 SASDRLSGNTIY
. TRBJ2-7 . TRBV5-1 ASTTTGGSYEQY